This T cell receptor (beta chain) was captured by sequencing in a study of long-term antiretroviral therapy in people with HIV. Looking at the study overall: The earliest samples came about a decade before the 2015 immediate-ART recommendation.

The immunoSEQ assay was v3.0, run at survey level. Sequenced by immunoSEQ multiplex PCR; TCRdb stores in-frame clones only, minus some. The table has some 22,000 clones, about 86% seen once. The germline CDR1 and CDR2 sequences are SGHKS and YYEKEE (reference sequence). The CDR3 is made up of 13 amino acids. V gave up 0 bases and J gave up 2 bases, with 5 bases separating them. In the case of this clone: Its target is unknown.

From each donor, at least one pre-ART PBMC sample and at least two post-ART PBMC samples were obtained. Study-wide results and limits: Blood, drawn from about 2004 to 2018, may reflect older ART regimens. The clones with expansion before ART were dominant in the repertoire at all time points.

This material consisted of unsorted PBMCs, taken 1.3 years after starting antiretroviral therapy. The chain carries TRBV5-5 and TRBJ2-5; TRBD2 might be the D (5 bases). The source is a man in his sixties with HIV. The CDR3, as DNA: TGTGCCAGCAGCTTGGGGAGGCAAGAGACCCAGTACTTC. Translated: CASSLGRQETQYF.